This TCR beta chain comes out of a study of T cell responses to AZD1222 COVID-19 vaccine. Turning to the study itself: Pooled together were second doses at about 4 or about 12 weeks. General study points: A mostly white British donor set with more females was recruited, and clonal diversity was possibly underestimated.

V was shortened by 3 bases and J by 8 bases, with 8 bases between the two germline ends. Germline CDR1 is LGHDT and CDR2 is YNNKEL (reference sequence). The CDR3 contains 11 residues. The method was immunoSEQ multiplex PCR; TCRdb's version includes in-frame clones alone and lacks a portion of them. This table has roughly 140,000 clones, 90% appearing once. Comment on this clone: The antigen is unknown.

The chain employs TRBV3-1 (or the pseudogene TRBV3-2) and TRBJ2-7; D remains unclear. The material was peripheral blood, obtained on day 0 of AZD1222 vaccination. This TCR derives from an adult in good health. The CDR3 region is CASSQLDKQYF. The CDR3, as DNA: TGTGCCAGCAGCCAGCTAGACAAGCAGTACTTC.